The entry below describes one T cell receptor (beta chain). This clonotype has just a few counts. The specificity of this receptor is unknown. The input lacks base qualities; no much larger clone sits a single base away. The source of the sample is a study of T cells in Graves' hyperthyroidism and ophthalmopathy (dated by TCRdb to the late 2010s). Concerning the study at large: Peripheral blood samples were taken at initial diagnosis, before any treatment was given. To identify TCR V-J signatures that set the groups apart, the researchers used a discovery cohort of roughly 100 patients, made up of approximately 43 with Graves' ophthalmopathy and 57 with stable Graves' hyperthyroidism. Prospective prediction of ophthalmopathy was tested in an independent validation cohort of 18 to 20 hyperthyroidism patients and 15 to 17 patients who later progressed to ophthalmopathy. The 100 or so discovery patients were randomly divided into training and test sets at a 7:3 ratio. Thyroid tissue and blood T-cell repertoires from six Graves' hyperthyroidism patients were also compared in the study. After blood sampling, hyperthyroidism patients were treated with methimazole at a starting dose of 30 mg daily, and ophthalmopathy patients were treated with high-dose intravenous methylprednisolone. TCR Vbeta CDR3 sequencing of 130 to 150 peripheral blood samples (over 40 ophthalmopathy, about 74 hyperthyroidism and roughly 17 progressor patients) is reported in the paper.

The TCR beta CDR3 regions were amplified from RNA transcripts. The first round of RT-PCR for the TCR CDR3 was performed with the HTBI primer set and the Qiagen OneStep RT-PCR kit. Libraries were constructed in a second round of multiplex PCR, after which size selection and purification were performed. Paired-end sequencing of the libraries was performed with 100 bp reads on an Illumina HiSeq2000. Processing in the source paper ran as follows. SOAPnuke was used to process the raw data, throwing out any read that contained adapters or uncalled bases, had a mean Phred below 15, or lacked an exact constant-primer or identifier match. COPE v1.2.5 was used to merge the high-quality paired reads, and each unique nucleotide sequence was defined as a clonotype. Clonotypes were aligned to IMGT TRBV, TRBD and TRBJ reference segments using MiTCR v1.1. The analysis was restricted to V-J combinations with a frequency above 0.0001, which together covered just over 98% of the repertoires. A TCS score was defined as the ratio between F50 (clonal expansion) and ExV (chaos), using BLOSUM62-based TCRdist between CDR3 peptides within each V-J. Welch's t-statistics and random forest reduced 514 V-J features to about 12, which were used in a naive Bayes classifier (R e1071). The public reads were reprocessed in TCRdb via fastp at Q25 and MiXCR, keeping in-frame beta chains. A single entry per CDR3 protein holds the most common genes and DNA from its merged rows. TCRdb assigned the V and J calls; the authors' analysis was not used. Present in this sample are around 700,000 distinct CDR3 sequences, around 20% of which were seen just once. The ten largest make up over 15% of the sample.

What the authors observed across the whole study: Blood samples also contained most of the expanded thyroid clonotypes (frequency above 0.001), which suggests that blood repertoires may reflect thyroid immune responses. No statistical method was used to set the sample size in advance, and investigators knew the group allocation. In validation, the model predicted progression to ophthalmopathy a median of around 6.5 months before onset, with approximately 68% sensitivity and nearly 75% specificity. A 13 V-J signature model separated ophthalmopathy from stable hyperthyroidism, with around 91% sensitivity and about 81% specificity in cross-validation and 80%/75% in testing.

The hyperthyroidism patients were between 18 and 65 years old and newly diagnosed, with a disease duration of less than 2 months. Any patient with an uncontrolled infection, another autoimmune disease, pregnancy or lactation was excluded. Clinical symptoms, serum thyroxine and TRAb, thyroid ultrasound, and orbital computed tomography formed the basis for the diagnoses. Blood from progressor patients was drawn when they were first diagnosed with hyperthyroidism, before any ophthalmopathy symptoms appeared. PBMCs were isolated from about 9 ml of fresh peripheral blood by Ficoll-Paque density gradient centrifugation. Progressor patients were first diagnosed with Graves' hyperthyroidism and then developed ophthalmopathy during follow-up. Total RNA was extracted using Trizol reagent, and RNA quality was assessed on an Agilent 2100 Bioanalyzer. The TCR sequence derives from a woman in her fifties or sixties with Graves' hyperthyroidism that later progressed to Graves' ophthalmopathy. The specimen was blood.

In nucleotide form, the sequence is TGTGCCAGCAGCGTAGCGGGCTCCAACACTGAAGCTTTCTTT. It translates to CASSVAGSNTEAFF. The chain is made from TRBV9 and TRBJ1-1; no D segment can be confidently identified. As encoded in the germline V gene, CDR1 is SGDLS while CDR2 is YYNGEE. V loses 0 bases, J loses 2 bases, and the germline ends lie 8 bases apart. The CDR3 numbers 14 residues from cysteine through phenylalanine. The only DNA kept is the CDR3, 42 bases in frame from the first base.